This T cell receptor beta chain derives from a study of regulatory T cells in long-lasting Graves disease. This clonotype was counted between two and nine times. Arm-PCR with iRepertoire HTBI primers amplified the CDR3 regions for these TCR beta libraries. TCRdb redid the calling of the multiplex PCR reads with MiXCR, one entry per CDR3 protein. The data hold hundreds of thousands of distinct CDR3 sequences, with less than 25% observed a single time. Time point denoted: persistent/refractory GD, antithyroid drugs over 5 years with positive TRAb. PBMC RNA was the source of the TCR library. This CDR3 spans 14 amino acids. Germline assignment: CDR1 LNHDA and CDR2 SQIVND (reference sequence). V gave up 3 bases and J gave up 0 bases, with 7 bases separating them.

The input for sequencing was peripheral blood mononuclear cells (PBMCs), taken when the disease was refractory, from a patient treated with antithyroid drugs. The V call is TRBV19, the J call TRBJ2-3; D not resolved. This clonotype originated in a female donor with Graves disease. The CDR3 coding sequence is TGTGCCAGTAGTATCCAGGATAGCACAGATACGCAGTATTTT. Residues: CASSIQDSTDTQYF.